The clone carrying this T cell receptor beta chain was seen a few times. The antigen remains unidentified. The data belong to a study of CD8+ T cells in alopecia areata. PBMCs were stained for CD3, CD4 and CD8, and CD4+ and CD8+ T cells were sorted. RNA was isolated and reverse transcribed to cDNA, the sequencing template. Sequencing was performed with immunoSEQ multiplex PCR; in TCRdb, only in-frame clones are kept and a portion is missing. This sample carries 130,000 to 150,000 clones, around two thirds of them seen once, and the ten largest clones take 35% to 40%. Germline V gene lookup returns CDR1 SQVTM and CDR2 ANQGSEA. The ends were cut back, 0 bases at V and 11 bases at J, with 12 bases in the middle. The CDR3 is 12 amino acids. Regarding the study as a whole: Patients displayed less clarity in TCR sharing than mice, a finding possibly related to HLA. Sequencing of scalp samples also includes resident alphabeta T cells from normal skin. Lesional scalp exceeded normal scalp in clonality, especially in alopecia totalis/universalis.

The TCR originated in a human donor in good health. The specimen was CD8+ T cells sorted from blood. V usage is TRBV29-1 and J usage is TRBJ2-3; D might be TRBD2 (5 bases). The CDR3 sequence is CSVEDRRGMQYF. CDR3 bases: TGCAGCGTTGAAGATCGTCGGGGAATGCAGTATTTT.